This TCR beta chain came from a study of CD8+ T cells in alopecia areata. For the study at large: Affected scalp percentage determined the severity score of treated patients.

Specified treatment: oral pan-JAK inhibitor, 5-10 mg twice daily. Following extraction, RNA underwent reverse transcription to cDNA, which served as the sequencing template. Here immunoSEQ multiplex PCR was the method, and the copy in TCRdb shows in-frame clones only, minus some. The sample records some 170,000 clones, roughly 50% being singletons. Worth noting for this clone: Its target is not known.

V lost 0 bases to trimming and J lost 7 bases, with 18 bases between them. Germline loops: CDR1 LGHNA, CDR2 YSLEER. CDR3 size: 16 residues. Study-level points and caveats: Amid tofacitinib therapy, many expanded lesional clones stayed present in scalp and blood.

This clonotype was obtained from a human donor with alopecia areata. The source was CD8+ T cells sorted from blood, collected at week 24, from a patient treated with tofacitinib. This chain links TRBV4-3 with TRBJ1-1, with D possibly matching TRBD1 (6 bases). As DNA, the CDR3 is TGCGCCAGCAGCCAAGATCCCCGGGGGGCAGTCGGTGAAGCTTTCTTT. It codes for CASSQDPRGAVGEAFF.